This T cell receptor (beta chain) stems from a study of blood T cells in healthy people across ages (dated by TCRdb to the mid-2010s). Broadly, across the study: In model experiments, template switching captured about one uniquely barcoded TCR beta cDNA molecule for every two T cells. To track age-related changes in TCR beta repertoire diversity, the study relied on deep sequencing normalized with unique cDNA molecular identifiers. To avoid experimental bias, donors of different ages were spread randomly across the sequencing lanes. Two additional independent replicas of 1 million unique cDNA reads from the same blood draw were analyzed for two donors (one aged 18 to 30 and one aged 80 or older). Four age groups were formed from the donors: young (average approximately 15 years), middle-aged (around 40), aged (around 62) and long-lived (less than 85).

This clonotype was found many times. Its target antigen remains unknown. No base qualities exist here, and no much larger clone lies one base off it. The approximately 40 donors, aged 6 to 90 years, were systemically healthy Caucasian individuals from Russia. Each donor gave ten milliliters of peripheral blood, drawn into EDTA-treated Vacutainer tubes. Ficoll-Paque density-gradient centrifugation was used to isolate PBMCs, with at least 6.5 million per sample. Trizol reagent was used to extract total RNA from PBMCs, with at least 5.5 micrograms per sample. For every donor, flow cytometry on a PBMC aliquot measured the percentage of naive CD45RAhigh/CD27high T cells. The protocol used for the library was 5' RACE. The instrument was an Illumina HiSeq 2500. A second PCR of about 7 to 12 cycles was performed with a sample-barcoded 5' primer and a J-beta primer mix. A template-switch 5' adaptor carrying 12 random nucleotides introduced a unique molecular identifier onto each TCR beta cDNA molecule. At least 2.5 million CDR3-containing paired-end reads were obtained from each sample. All of the RNA was converted into first-strand cDNA using the Mint cDNA synthesis kit, with a TRBC-specific oligonucleotide serving as the primer. Following uracil-DNA glycosylase treatment, a first 18-cycle PCR with universal primers M1SS and BC2_uni_R was performed on all cDNA. In the authors' own workflow: For normalization, 1 million high-quality reads, each with a distinct molecular identifier, were randomly selected from each sample. Reads sharing molecular identifiers were discarded rather than binned into consensus sequences. MiTCR, set to a Q25 quality threshold and the strictest error-elimination algorithm, was used for CDR3 identification, clonotype clustering and error correction. A nonparametric unseen species model with Euler transformation was used to estimate lower-bound total TCR beta diversity. TCRdb's own reprocessing of the public reads used fastp at Q25 and MiXCR and kept productive beta chains. Merged by CDR3 protein, the rows form single entries marked with the most common genes and DNA. The V and J calls were not made by the authors but by TCRdb's processing. The sample contains 550,000 to 750,000 distinct CDR3 sequences, 21% of them found a single time. About 3.6% of the sample belongs to the ten largest clones.

As encoded in the germline V gene (reference sequence), CDR1 is DFQATT while CDR2 is SNEGSKA. V is trimmed back by 1 base and J by 4 bases, and the junction contains 10 bases that no gene match accounts for. The CDR3 contains 15 residues, cysteine and phenylalanine counted. CDR3 DNA is the only sequence kept; it has 45 bases, read in frame from the first base. The paper's findings and limits, for the study overall: Compared with the aged group, more naive CD4+ T cells, fewer expanded clones and increased TCR diversity were shown by the long-lived group, suggesting age selection. Estimates of total diversity based on one million sequenced T cells were considered lower bounds and underestimates. Because profiling used bulk unsorted PBMCs, naive and antigen-experienced compartments could not be compared conclusively. Donor CMV infection status was unknown, potentially confounding age-related changes in expanded clonotypes. As age increased, observed TCR beta diversity per million T cells dropped in a roughly linear way, and a significant reduction was already evident by age around 41. There was a strong correlation between observed TCR beta diversity and the percentage of naive T cells measured by flow cytometry.

This receptor was taken from a man between 65 and 85 years old in good health. Recombination joined TRBV20-1 with TRBJ2-7, and 7 junctional nucleotides match TRBD2. Sample: blood. CDR3 loop: CSARGGEGHPYEQYF. The sequenced DNA: TGCAGTGCTAGAGGTGGGGAGGGCCACCCGTACGAGCAGTACTTC.